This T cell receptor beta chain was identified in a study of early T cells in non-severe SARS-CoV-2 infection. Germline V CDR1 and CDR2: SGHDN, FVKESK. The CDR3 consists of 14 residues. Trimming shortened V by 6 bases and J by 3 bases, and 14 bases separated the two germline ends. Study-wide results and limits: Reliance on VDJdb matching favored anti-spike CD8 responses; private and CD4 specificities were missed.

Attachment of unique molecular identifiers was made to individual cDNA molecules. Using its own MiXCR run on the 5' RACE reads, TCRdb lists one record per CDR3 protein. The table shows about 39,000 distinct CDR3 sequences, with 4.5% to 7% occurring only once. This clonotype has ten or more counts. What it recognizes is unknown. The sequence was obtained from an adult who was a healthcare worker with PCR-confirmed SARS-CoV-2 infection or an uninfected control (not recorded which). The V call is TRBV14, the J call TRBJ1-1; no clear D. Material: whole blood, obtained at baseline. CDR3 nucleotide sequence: TGTGCCAGCAGTAATTATGAGGGAGACACTGAAGCTTTCTTT. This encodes CASSNYEGDTEAFF. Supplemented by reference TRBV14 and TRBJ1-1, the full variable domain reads EAGVTQFPSHSVIEKGQTVTLRCDPISGHDNLYWYRRVMGKEIKFLLHFVKESKQDESGMPNNRFLAERTGGTYSTLKVQPAELEDSGVYFCASSNYEGDTEAFFGQGTRLTVV.